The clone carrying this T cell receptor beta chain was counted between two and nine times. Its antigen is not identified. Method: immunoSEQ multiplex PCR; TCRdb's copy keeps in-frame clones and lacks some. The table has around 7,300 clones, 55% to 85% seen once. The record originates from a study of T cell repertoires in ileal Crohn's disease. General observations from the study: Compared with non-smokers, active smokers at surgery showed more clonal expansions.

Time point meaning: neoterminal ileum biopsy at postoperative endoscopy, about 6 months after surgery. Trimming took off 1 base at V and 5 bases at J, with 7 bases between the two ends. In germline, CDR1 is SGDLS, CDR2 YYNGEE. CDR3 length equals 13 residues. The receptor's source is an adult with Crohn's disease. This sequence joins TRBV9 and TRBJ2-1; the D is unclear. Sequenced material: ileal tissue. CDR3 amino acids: CASSVQENNEQFF. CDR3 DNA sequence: TGTGCCAGCAGCGTACAGGAAAACAATGAGCAGTTCTTC.